This TCR beta chain appears in the sequencing data of a study of cytomegalovirus exposure and HLA in healthy donors. Study information: HLA-typed donors were the source of around 85 million unique TCRs held in an early data release. General study findings and limits: Researchers catalogued around 150 TCR beta chains as cytomegalovirus-associated. The number of N-insertions in an Asian-associated ancestry cluster was reportedly below the 666-donor mean in a later analysis.

With respect to this clone: No antigen is known for it. Since no conserved phenylalanine or tryptophan closes the CDR3, a read error is the likely cause.

CDR1 and CDR2 from the germline V gene are SGHTA and FQGNSA. V was trimmed by 5 bases and J by 1 base, leaving 15 bases between them. The CDR3 spans 15 residues. Researchers ran the PCR with 60 Vbeta and 13 Jbeta primers. Measured with immunoSEQ multiplex PCR; TCRdb has only the in-frame clones, and not every one. The data contain 95,000 to 150,000 clones, approximately 72% of them singletons. The specimen sequenced was PBMCs. The TCR sequence derives from a man aged 18 to 29 in good health and CMV-seronegative. This chain joins TRBV7-2 and TRBJ2-7, with D perhaps matching TRBD2 (6 bases). This CDR3 is CASSLTGVPSYEQYL. CDR3 bases: TGTGCCAGCAGCCTGACGGGAGTCCCTTCCTACGAGCAGTACCTC.